This section outlines one T cell receptor (beta chain) sequence together with its context. The target antigen is unknown. This sample is drawn from a study of vaccination and CD4 T cells after COVID-19. CD4+ T cells that had been cultured provided DNA sequenced with the Oncomine TCR Beta short-read assay. TCRdb re-called the PCR reads through MiXCR, storing one row per CDR3 protein. The sample lists 10,000 to 14,000 distinct CDR3 sequences, around three fifths occurring once. Documented treatment: roughly 10-day PBMC culture with coronavirus spike peptide pools or control peptides (ViraFEST assay). CDR1 and CDR2 from the germline V gene are MNHEY and SVGEGT. V was pared by 6 bases and J by 3 bases, with 14 bases of the junction left unmatched. The CDR3 sequence is 19 residues long.

This receptor was obtained from a human donor who had recovered from COVID-19. This sequence joins TRBV6-2 or TRBV6-3 and TRBJ2-3; 14 bases agree with TRBD2. The sequenced sample was CD4+ T cells from blood, cultured in vitro, obtained before SARS-CoV-2 vaccination. DNA for the CDR3: TGTGCCAGCAGAGCCGGACTAGCGGGAGGCCCCCGGAGAACAGATACGCAGTATTTT. This translates into CASRAGLAGGPRRTDTQYF.